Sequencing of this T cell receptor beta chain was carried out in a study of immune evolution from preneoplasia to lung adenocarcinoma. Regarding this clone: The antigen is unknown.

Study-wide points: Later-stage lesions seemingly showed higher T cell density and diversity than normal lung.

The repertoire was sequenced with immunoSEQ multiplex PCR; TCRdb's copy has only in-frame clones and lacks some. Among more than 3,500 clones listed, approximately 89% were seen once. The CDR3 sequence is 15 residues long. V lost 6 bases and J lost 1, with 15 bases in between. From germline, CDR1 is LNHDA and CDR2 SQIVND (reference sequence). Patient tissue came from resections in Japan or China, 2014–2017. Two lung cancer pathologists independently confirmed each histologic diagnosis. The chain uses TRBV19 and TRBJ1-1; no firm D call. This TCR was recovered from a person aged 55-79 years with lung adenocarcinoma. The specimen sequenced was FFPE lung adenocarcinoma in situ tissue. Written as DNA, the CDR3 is TGTGCCAGTAGAGAAAGAGGACGGAAGAACACTGAAGCTTTCTTT. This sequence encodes CASRERGRKNTEAFF.